The TCR beta chain under discussion was sequenced for a study of cytomegalovirus exposure and HLA in healthy donors (dated by TCRdb to about 2017). A note on the overall study: According to a later analysis, one platform produced both the 110 or so validation repertoires and the 670 or so repertoires of the first cohort. The aim of the study was to test whether cataloging public T cell receptors could identify signatures of past pathogen exposure. Besides the first cohort of around 700 subjects, a separate validation cohort made up of over a hundred different subjects was used. The study combined high-throughput TCR immunosequencing, statistical association of individual TCRs with disease status, and machine learning to predict cytomegalovirus infection status.

CDR1 SEHNR and CDR2 FQNEAQ are derived from the germline V gene (reference sequence). Counted from cysteine to phenylalanine, this CDR3 has 15 amino acids. Of all the DNA, just the CDR3 is kept, 45 bases in frame from base 1. Trimming costs V 7 bases and J 3 bases, and their ends lie 18 bases apart. On the study overall, not on this receptor specifically: The authors suggested that the approach could potentially be generalized to other disease states and immunological phenotypes. The study listed 170 or so TCR beta chains as associated with cytomegalovirus. In vitro tests confirmed that a few of the cytomegalovirus-associated TCR beta chains recognize cytomegalovirus antigens. Of the cluster scores, approximately 95% were above 0 in a later analysis, which found that TCRs clustered in the first cohort also tended to co-occur in the 120 validation repertoires. A later analysis lacked HLA typing for the validation cohort, so it scored co-occurrence in that cohort across all 130 or so repertoires. Across donors, most TCR sequences were observed very rarely, whereas some public TCRs were present in many individuals. Cytomegalovirus status was reported to be diagnosed by the classifier with high specificity and sensitivity in both the original and validation cohorts.

The method behind the library was the immunoSEQ multiplex PCR assay. As for the original processing: To diagnose cytomegalovirus status from the catalog of TCR beta chain sequences, a statistical classification framework was built. TCRdb took over this immuneACCESS table, retaining in-frame rearrangements with V and J assigned. Such tables are incomplete; in checked studies, under half of the missing clones stem from an unresolved V gene, and the remainder is unexplained. V and J calls and clone size are given by that table; D and trimming were obtained from the DNA. In this sample the table shows some 200,000 clones, around nine tenths of which occur a single time. Clones ranked in the top ten supply about 0.95% of the sample. The donors belonged to the validation cohort of over a hundred subjects, which was separate from the roughly 670-subject first cohort. Worth noting for this clone: Its recognized antigen is unknown. Qualities for individual bases were not recorded, and no much larger clone is one base off.

The TCR originated in a woman under 30 in good health and CMV-seronegative. The sample consisted of PBMCs. The chain is made from TRBV7-9 and TRBJ1-1, with a weak D call of TRBD1 (6 bases match). The CDR3 corresponds to CASTKTGSGDTEAFF. Here is the DNA: TGTGCCAGCACCAAAACAGGGTCGGGCGACACTGAAGCTTTCTTT.